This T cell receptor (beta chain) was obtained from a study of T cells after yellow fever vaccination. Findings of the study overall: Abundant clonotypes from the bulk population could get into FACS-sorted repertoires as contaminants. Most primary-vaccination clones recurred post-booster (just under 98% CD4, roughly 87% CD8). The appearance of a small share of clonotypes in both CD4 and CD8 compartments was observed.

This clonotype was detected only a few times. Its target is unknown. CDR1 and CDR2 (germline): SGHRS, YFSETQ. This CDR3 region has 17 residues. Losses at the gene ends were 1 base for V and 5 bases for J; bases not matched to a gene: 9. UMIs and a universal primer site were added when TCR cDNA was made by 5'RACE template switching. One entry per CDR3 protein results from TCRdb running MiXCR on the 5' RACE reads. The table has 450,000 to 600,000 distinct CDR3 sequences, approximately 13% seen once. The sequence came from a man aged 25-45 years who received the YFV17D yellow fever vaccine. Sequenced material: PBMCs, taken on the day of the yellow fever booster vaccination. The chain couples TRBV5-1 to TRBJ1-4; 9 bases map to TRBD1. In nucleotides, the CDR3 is TGCGCCAGCAGCTTGCAAGGCGGACAGGGGCGCAATGAAAAACTGTTTTTT. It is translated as CASSLQGGQGRNEKLFF.